This T cell receptor beta chain was documented in a study of blood T cell repertoires in COVID-19. In the authors' methods: Reference gene primers were amplified, and this amplification served to estimate nucleated cell counts. The repertoire was sequenced with immunoSEQ multiplex PCR; TCRdb's copy has only in-frame clones and lacks some. V, J and clone size are those of that table, while D and trimming were read from the DNA. The sample includes fewer than 200,000 clones, 83% of them seen just once. V was shortened by 5 bases and J by 3 bases, with 14 bases between the two germline ends. Germline V gene data show CDR1 as MNHEY and CDR2 as SVGEGT. The CDR3 is 15 residues long.

The source is a woman of 80 years or more with acute or convalescent COVID-19. This chain connects TRBV6-2 or TRBV6-3 to TRBJ1-5, with a tentative D call TRBD1 (6 bases). What was sequenced was peripheral blood. The DNA for the CDR3 is TGTGCCAGCAGTGGCACAGGGATCGCCAATCAGCCCCAGCATTTT. This codes for CASSGTGIANQPQHF.